Below are 4 T cell receptor beta chains sequenced from a single sample in a study of T-cell reconstitution after alpha-beta-depleted transplantation in children. For TCRbeta, the library was prepared with unique molecular identifiers. TCRdb processed the PCR reads anew with MiXCR; each CDR3 protein has one entry. The sample includes some 450,000 distinct CDR3 sequences, around 46% of them seen just once. Sample: PBMCs, taken before TCRalphabeta/CD19-depleted stem cell transplant. The receptor set was obtained from a girl aged 2 to 9 with aplastic anemia, due to receive a stem cell transplant.

This clonotype was seen more than once but under ten times. This chain links TRBV7-2 with TRBJ2-7, with 8 bases matching TRBD1. CDR1 and CDR2 (germline): SGHTA, FQGNSA. J was trimmed by 2 bases and V by 5 bases; bases with no gene match: 8. CDR3 size: 15 residues. The CDR3 DNA reads TGTGCCAGCAGCGGTCGACAGGGGCTCACCTACGAGCAGTACTTC. It yields the protein CASSGRQGLTYEQYF.

This clonotype has more than one count but fewer than ten. The chain recombines TRBV5-6 with TRBJ2-7; D ambiguous. This CDR3 comprises 15 residues. V was cut by 0 bases and J by 0 bases, with 10 bases left in between. Germline V lookup: CDR1 SGHDT, CDR2 YYEEEE. The CDR3 DNA follows: TGTGCCAGCAGCTTGGTCGGGTTCCCCTCCTACGAGCAGTACTTC. Its translation: CASSLVGFPSYEQYF.

This clonotype was counted a few times. This rearrangement joins TRBV6-1 to TRBJ1-1; D gene uncertain. The germline V gene has CDR1 MNHNS and CDR2 SASEGT. This CDR3 spans 15 amino acids. The germline V and J ends were trimmed by 6 bases and 0 bases, with 14 bases remaining between them. CDR3 DNA: TGTGCCAGCAGGCAGCACCGTGGGGTGAACACTGAAGCTTTCTTT. Its translation is CASRQHRGVNTEAFF.

This chain links TRBV20-1 with TRBJ2-7; TRBD2 aligns across 14 bases. The CDR3 has 14 residues. Germline V gives CDR1 DFQATT, CDR2 SNEGSKA (reference sequence). Germline trimming cut 6 bases from V and 5 bases from J; bases unmatched to any gene: 6. The CDR3 coding sequence is TGCAGTGCGGGGACTAGCGGGAGCTCAAACGAGCAGTACTTC. This codes for CSAGTSGSSNEQYF.